The TCR beta chain under discussion was sequenced for a study of beta chain features in type 1 diabetes. Germline V gene lookup returns CDR1 MDHEN and CDR2 SYDVKM. This CDR3 contains 14 residues. Trimming cost V 7 bases and J 2 bases, with 14 bases left between them. The investigators reverse transcribed all of the isolated RNA, so they sequenced expressed TCRB transcripts. Produced via immunoSEQ multiplex PCR; TCRdb's table is partial and in-frame only. Of hundreds of thousands of clones listed, about a sixth are singletons. The clonotype originates from a young man in good health. Specimen: naive CD4+ T cells from blood. The rearrangement uses TRBV28 and TRBJ1-2; tentatively, D is TRBD1 (6 bases). The CDR3 DNA follows: TGTGCCAGCACCCTCGGAGGACAGAACTATGGCTACACCTTC. Protein sequence: CASTLGGQNYGYTF.